This TCR beta chain stems from a study of regulatory T cells in long-lasting Graves disease. Study summary: Over 5 years on antithyroid drugs plus positive TSH receptor antibodies marked Graves' disease as persistent. Study-level findings and limits: Persistent cases of Graves' showed reduced TCR diversity relative to newly diagnosed patients. There were preferences for TRBV28, TRBJ1-2 and TRBJ2-5 in persistent disease.

Indicated time point: persistent/refractory GD, antithyroid drugs over 5 years with positive TRAb. The authors made the TCR library using RNA they extracted from PBMCs. A nine-milliliter sample of peripheral blood was drawn into EDTA tubes. Through Arm-PCR of CDR3 regions and iRepertoire HTBI primers, TCR beta libraries were built. A single record per CDR3 protein comes from TCRdb applying MiXCR to the multiplex PCR reads. The sample includes over 650,000 distinct CDR3 sequences, 25% to 30% of them seen just once. This clonotype has just a few counts. The antigen is not known. The germline CDR1 and CDR2 sequences are SNHLY and FYNNEI. V lost 3 bases and J lost 10; bases outside the gene matches: 5. CDR3 length: 13 amino acids.

The receptor was isolated from a female donor with Graves disease. The sequencing here drew on peripheral blood mononuclear cells (PBMCs), taken when the disease was refractory, from a patient treated with antithyroid drugs. The rearrangement uses TRBV2 and TRBJ2-1; 8 nucleotides align to TRBD1. CDR3 in DNA: TGTGCCAGCAGTGAGGGGCAGGGGGCCGAGCAGTTCTTC. This sequence encodes CASSEGQGAEQFF.